The 23 T cell receptor beta chains reported below all come from one sample, sequenced in a study of shared clonotypes between healthy human individuals. Assay used: immunoSEQ multiplex PCR; TCRdb lists only in-frame clones, some missing. The sample includes millions of clones, just over 90% seen only once; the top ten take about 1.8%. CD45RO-negative CD8 cells positively selected for CCR7 made up the naive population, which excluded terminally differentiated effector memory CD45RA+ cells. Sequencing was done on a sample of naive CD8+ T cells from PBMCs. Receptor source: a man between 18 and 29 years old in good health. Some clones in this sample may be carry-over from other donors' samples.

This chain connects TRBV27 to TRBJ1-2, with 7 bases that match TRBD1. V trimming: 2 bases; J trimming: 6 bases; junction bases outside the gene matches: 6. The CDR3 totals 14 residues. Germline V gene lookup returns CDR1 MNHEY and CDR2 SMNVEV (reference sequence). CDR3 amino acids: CASSLSPTGHGYTF. The CDR3 nucleotides read TGTGCCAGCAGTTTAAGCCCGACAGGGCATGGCTACACCTTC.

The CDR3 DNA reads TGTGCCAGTAGTGCTGTAGGGGGCCTATCTGTTTACGAGCAGTACTTC. Translating gives CASSAVGGLSVYEQYF. The chain couples TRBV19 to TRBJ2-7, with TRBD1 matching 7 bases. V gave up 5 bases and J gave up 4 bases; unmatched junction bases: 14. Germline assignment: CDR1 LNHDA and CDR2 SQIVND (reference sequence). The CDR3 covers 16 residues.

This sequence joins TRBV9 and TRBJ1-1; 7 bases fit TRBD1. The CDR3 spans 15 residues. The V and J ends lost 3 bases and 3 bases, in that order; junction bases with no gene match: 8. The germline gives CDR1 SGDLS, CDR2 YYNGEE. The CDR3 DNA reads as TGTGCCAGCAGCGCCGAGACAGGGATGGACACTGAAGCTTTCTTT. It codes for CASSAETGMDTEAFF.

As for this clone: Other DNA sequences of this sample code for an identical CDR3. The rearrangement joins TRBV10-3 to TRBJ1-1, with D possibly being TRBD1 (5 bases). V was shortened by 6 bases and J by 5 bases, with 13 bases between the two germline ends. The germline CDR1 and CDR2 sequences are ENHRY and SYGVKD. The CDR3 loop spans 13 amino acids. The DNA for the CDR3 is TGTGCCATCAGCGAGGGCGGGGGAACTGAAGCTTTCTTT. This gives the protein CAISEGGGTEAFF.

This chain uses TRBV5-5 with TRBJ2-1; TRBD2 agrees at 8 bases. The length of the CDR3 is 15 residues. The V gene end was trimmed by 4 bases and the J gene end by 9 bases; junction bases not matched to a gene: 12. Germline assignment: CDR1 SGHKS and CDR2 YYEKEE (reference sequence). The CDR3 is CASSPPVREAGEQFF. Written as DNA, the CDR3 is TGTGCCAGCAGCCCTCCCGTGCGGGAGGCGGGTGAGCAGTTCTTC.

About this clone itself: Other nucleotide sequences in the sample specify the same CDR3. The chain recombines TRBV28 with TRBJ1-1; TRBD1 aligns across 7 bases. Germline CDR1 and CDR2: MDHEN and SYDVKM. V lost 2 bases to trimming and J lost 0 bases; unmatched junction nucleotides: 0. CDR3 length: 14 residues. For the CDR3, the DNA is TGTGCCAGCAGTTTAGGGACAGTGAACACTGAAGCTTTCTTT. Translating gives CASSLGTVNTEAFF. Combining the CDR3 with reference TRBV28 and TRBJ1-1 gives the whole variable domain DVKVTQSSRYLVKRTGEKVFLECVQDMDHENMFWYRQDPGLGLRLIYFSYDVKMKEKGDIPEGYSVSREKKERFSLILESASTNQTSMYLCASSLGTVNTEAFFGQGTRLTVV.

This rearrangement joins TRBV10-3 to TRBJ2-7; tentative D call: TRBD1 (7 bases). Germline assignment: CDR1 ENHRY and CDR2 SYGVKD. CDR3 length equals 14 residues. The V and J ends lost 3 bases and 5 bases respectively, with 14 bases between them. CDR3 in amino acids: CAISEGGTANEQYF. CDR3 bases: TGTGCCATCAGTGAAGGAGGGACAGCCAACGAGCAGTACTTC.

The count of this clone is one. The chain employs TRBV4-3 and TRBJ2-7; D possibly corresponds to TRBD2 (6 bases). V shed 0 bases and J shed 4 bases, with 13 bases lying between them. Looked up from germline, CDR1 is LGHNA and CDR2 is YSLEER. CDR3 length equals 15 residues. In nucleotides, the CDR3 is TGCGCCAGCAGCCAAGATTCCGGGGGTACTTACGAGCAGTACTTC. This gives the protein CASSQDSGGTYEQYF.

The genes are TRBV4-3 and TRBJ1-2; perhaps TRBD1 as D (5 bases). This CDR3 has 16 residues. The V gene's germline CDR1 is LGHNA and CDR2 YSLEER. V lost 0 bases to trimming and J lost 7 bases, with 18 bases between them. The CDR3 DNA reads as TGCGCCAGCAGCCAAGAATCCGAGGGGAAGGGATTTGGCTACACCTTC. Its translation is CASSQESEGKGFGYTF.

The rearrangement uses TRBV27 and TRBJ1-4, with D uncertain. This CDR3 comprises 14 residues. V was trimmed by 3 bases and J by 7 bases, leaving 12 bases between them. Germline CDR1 reads MNHEY; CDR2 reads SMNVEV (reference sequence). This CDR3 is CASSLSLAFEKLFF. CDR3 DNA sequence: TGTGCCAGCAGTTTGAGTTTGGCATTTGAAAAACTGTTTTTT.

The chain employs TRBV9 and TRBJ2-7; D may be TRBD2 (5 bases). This CDR3 region has 13 residues. The germline V gene has CDR1 SGDLS and CDR2 YYNGEE. Deletions cut 0 bases from V and 7 bases from J, with 11 bases between. CDR3 region: CASSVETPGEQYF. CDR3 coding DNA: TGTGCCAGCAGCGTAGAGACGCCGGGGGAGCAGTACTTC.

This clone is a singleton in its sample. The same CDR3 also results from other DNA sequences found in this sample. J is TRBJ2-7 and V is TRBV6-1; 8 bases align to TRBD2. CDR1 is MNHNS, CDR2 SASEGT, per germline. The V segment lost 8 bases and the J segment 4 bases; nucleotides outside the gene matches: 7. The CDR3 length is 13 residues. CDR3 sequence: CASSGTRGYEQYF. The CDR3 DNA reads as TGTGCCAGCTCCGGGACTAGGGGTTACGAGCAGTACTTC.

V usage is TRBV5-1 and J usage is TRBJ2-2; 13 bases map to TRBD2. Germline lookup yields CDR1 SGHRS and CDR2 YFSETQ. Trimming at V came to 0 bases and at J to 1 base, leaving 6 bases not matched to a gene. This CDR3 region has 19 residues. This CDR3 reads CASSLGGTSGVKNTGELFF. The CDR3 DNA reads TGCGCCAGCAGCTTGGGTGGGACTAGCGGGGTCAAGAACACCGGGGAGCTGTTTTTT.

This chain connects TRBV6-1 to TRBJ1-1; TRBD1 agrees at 11 bases. Germline CDR1 is MNHNS and CDR2 is SASEGT. The CDR3 covers 16 residues. With 1 base clipped from V and 4 bases from J, the junction kept 5 bases outside the gene matches. The CDR3 loop reads CASSEGTGGAFTEAFF. CDR3 in DNA: TGTGCCAGCAGTGAAGGGACAGGGGGCGCGTTCACTGAAGCTTTCTTT.

The rearrangement joins TRBV7-3 to TRBJ2-5; TRBD1 aligns across 9 bases. Germline trimming cut 3 bases from V and 4 bases from J; bases unmatched to any gene: 3. The V gene's germline CDR1 is SGHTA and CDR2 FQGTGA. The CDR3 runs 14 residues. This chain's CDR3 is CASSFTGGRETQYF. DNA of the CDR3: TGTGCCAGCAGCTTCACAGGGGGCAGAGAGACCCAGTACTTC.

V is TRBV28 and J is TRBJ2-1, with TRBD2 matching over 14 bases. Looked up from germline, CDR1 is MDHEN and CDR2 is SYDVKM. With V trimmed by 3 bases and J by 2 bases, 12 bases remained unmatched. This CDR3 region has 20 residues. CDR3 loop: CASSFDMGTSGSGTYNEQFF. CDR3 in DNA: TGTGCCAGCAGTTTTGATATGGGGACTAGCGGGAGCGGTACCTACAATGAGCAGTTCTTC.

The chain couples TRBV27 to TRBJ1-1; D is undetermined. The CDR3 is 15 residues long. The V and J ends lost 8 bases and 1 base respectively, with 17 bases between them. Germline V gene data show CDR1 as MNHEY and CDR2 as SMNVEV (reference sequence). The CDR3 protein is CASSQVAGSNTEAFF. The CDR3 coding sequence is TGTGCCAGCTCGCAAGTTGCGGGATCGAACACTGAAGCTTTCTTT.

V usage is TRBV7-9 and J usage is TRBJ1-2; 7 positions agree with TRBD1. Germline lookup yields CDR1 SEHNR and CDR2 FQNEAQ (reference sequence). The CDR3 totals 15 residues. After removal of 5 bases from V and 7 bases from J, the junction contained 13 bases not matched to a gene. CDR3 sequence reads: CASSNGEGGVAGYTF. The CDR3 coding sequence is TGTGCCAGCAGCAATGGGGAAGGGGGCGTCGCTGGCTACACCTTC.

The genes are TRBV10-3 and TRBJ2-2; a weak D match, TRBD1 (5 bases). Looked up from germline, CDR1 is ENHRY and CDR2 is SYGVKD. CDR3 length: 16 residues. V lost 2 bases to trimming and J lost 0 bases, with 10 bases between them. CDR3 coding DNA: TGTGCCATCAGTGAGCCCAGGGAAACGAACACCGGGGAGCTGTTTTTT. Translation: CAISEPRETNTGELFF.

This clone was counted a few times. V usage is TRBV19 and J usage is TRBJ1-1; D remains unclear. CDR1 and CDR2 (germline): LNHDA, SQIVND (reference sequence). The CDR3 is 13 residues long. The V gene lost 9 bases and the J gene lost 1 base, with 12 bases spanning the gap. The CDR3 sequence is CASAGPQNTEAFF. CDR3 DNA: TGTGCCAGCGCCGGACCTCAGAACACTGAAGCTTTCTTT. The whole variable domain, remainder taken from reference TRBV19 and TRBJ1-1, is DGGITQSPKYLFRKEGQNVTLSCEQNLNHDAMYWYRQDPGQGLRLIYYSQIVNDFQKGDIAEGYSVSREKKESFPLTVTSAQKNPTAFYLCASAGPQNTEAFFGQGTRLTVV.

The rearrangement joins TRBV13 to TRBJ2-7; D not certain. Germline V gene data show CDR1 as PRHDT and CDR2 as FYEKMQ (reference sequence). V lost 5 bases to trimming and J lost 7 bases, with 12 bases between them. The CDR3 covers 12 residues. CDR3 region: CASSPGETEQYF. The CDR3 DNA reads as TGTGCCAGCAGCCCCGGAGAGACTGAGCAGTACTTC.

This sequence joins TRBV11-2 and TRBJ2-7; D is tentatively TRBD1 or TRBD2 (6 bases each). Per germline, CDR1 SGHAT and CDR2 FQNNGV. This CDR3 spans 15 amino acids. Trimming removed 1 base from V and 4 bases from J, with 14 bases in between. CDR3 amino acids: CASSLVGGGKYEQYF. DNA of the CDR3: TGTGCCAGCAGCTTAGTAGGGGGAGGAAAGTACGAGCAGTACTTC.

The DNA of the CDR3 is TGCGCCAGCAGCCAAGATCGACAGGGAGGAAGCTATGGCTACACCTTC. It codes for CASSQDRQGGSYGYTF. The rearrangement uses TRBV4-3 and TRBJ1-2; 7 positions match TRBD1. Trimming cost V 0 bases and J 4 bases; bases outside gene matches: 8. The CDR3 runs 16 residues. The germline V gene encodes CDR1 LGHNA and CDR2 YSLEER.